The rows below give T cell receptor beta chains drawn from one sample of a study of identical twins. TCRdb reanalysed the 5' RACE reads using MiXCR and keeps one entry per CDR3 protein. The sample holds roughly 770,000 distinct CDR3 sequences, over 15% seen once. In addition, the sample was reused for a study of T cells expressing NK-cell markers.

Sequenced input: PBMCs. The receptors come from a woman younger than 30 in good health. The CDR3 runs from the conserved cysteine through the conserved F or W. The order of the fields is CDR3 DNA, CDR3 protein, D gene, J gene, V gene, clone size. D genes are given only for firm matches. Only part of the rows carry a size: once, few, many, or a class if the clone is expanded.

DNA: TGCAGTGCTTCCCGCCAGGGTTTGAACACTGAAGCTTTCTTT; CDR3: CSASRQGLNTEAFF; D: -; J: TRBJ1-1; V: TRBV20-1; size: -
DNA: TGTGCCATCAGTGTCGCTGGGTTTCCTACCACCTACGAGCAGTACTTC; CDR3: CAISVAGFPTTYEQYF; D: -; J: TRBJ2-7; V: TRBV10-3; size: few
DNA: TGTGCCAGCAGCTTAGGACTAGCGGGAGTCTCATACAATGAGCAGTTCTTC; CDR3: CASSLGLAGVSYNEQFF; D: TRBD2; J: TRBJ2-1; V: TRBV7-9; size: few
DNA: TGCGCCAGCAGCCAAGTCGGCCAGATTAGATCCTATGGCTACACCTTC; CDR3: CASSQVGQIRSYGYTF; D: -; J: TRBJ1-2; V: TRBV4-1; size: -
DNA: TGTGCCAGTAGCCCTCTAGCGGGACTCATCGGGCAGTACTTC; CDR3: CASSPLAGLIGQYF; D: TRBD2; J: TRBJ2-7; V: TRBV19; size: -
DNA: TGCAGTGCTGGGAGGACAGGGAATGAGTTCTTC; CDR3: CSAGRTGNEFF; D: TRBD1; J: TRBJ2-1; V: TRBV20-1; size: -
DNA: TGCAGTGCCAGAAAAAGCGGGGGGTCCTCCTACGAGCAGTACTTC; CDR3: CSARKSGGSSYEQYF; D: TRBD2; J: TRBJ2-7; V: TRBV20-1; size: -
DNA: TGTGCCAGCAGCTTAGGGGGGCGGGGGGTGAATACGCAGTATTTT; CDR3: CASSLGGRGVNTQYF; D: TRBD2; J: TRBJ2-3; V: TRBV7-8; size: -
DNA: TGCAGTGCTAGAGTGTTCCTTCTAGCGCGGAGCACAGATACGCAGTATTTT; CDR3: CSARVFLLARSTDTQYF; D: -; J: TRBJ2-3; V: TRBV20-1; size: -
DNA: TGTGCCAGCACCACCAGGGGGAACACTGAAGCTTTCTTT; CDR3: CASTTRGNTEAFF; D: -; J: TRBJ1-1; V: TRBV12-3/TRBV12-4; size: -
DNA: TGTGCCACCAGGACTAGCGGGAGTTTGAGCTACAATGAGCAGTTCTTC; CDR3: CATRTSGSLSYNEQFF; D: TRBD2; J: TRBJ2-1; V: TRBV6-1; size: -
DNA: TGCAGTGCTGGGGAAGAGAGCTCCTATAATTCACCCCTCCACTTT; CDR3: CSAGEESSYNSPLHF; D: -; J: TRBJ1-6; V: TRBV20-1; size: -
DNA: TGTGCCAGCAGGGGACGGAATAGCAATCAGCCCCAGCATTTT; CDR3: CASRGRNSNQPQHF; D: -; J: TRBJ1-5; V: TRBV6-1; size: -
DNA: TGTGCCACCTCGACAGGGGGTAGGAATGAGCAGTTCTTC; CDR3: CATSTGGRNEQFF; D: TRBD1; J: TRBJ2-1; V: TRBV28; size: -
DNA: TGTGCCAGCAGCTTAGGTACCCACGAGCAGTACTTC; CDR3: CASSLGTHEQYF; D: -; J: TRBJ2-7; V: TRBV11-2; size: -
DNA: TGTGCCAGCAGCTTAGTACCCGACACTGGAAACACCATATATTTT; CDR3: CASSLVPDTGNTIYF; D: -; J: TRBJ1-3; V: TRBV7-2; size: few
DNA: TGTGCCAGCAAGAAGGGGGCATCCAAAAACATTCAGTACTTC; CDR3: CASKKGASKNIQYF; D: TRBD1; J: TRBJ2-4; V: TRBV6-1; size: -
DNA: TGTGCCAGCAGCCTTCGGACAGGAATCACAGATACGCAGTATTTT; CDR3: CASSLRTGITDTQYF; D: TRBD1; J: TRBJ2-3; V: TRBV11-2; size: -
DNA: TGTGCCACCAGTGACCCATACCAAGAGACCCAGTACTTC; CDR3: CATSDPYQETQYF; D: -; J: TRBJ2-5; V: TRBV24-1; size: many
DNA: TGTGCCAGCAGCCGCGCCGTTGCTGAAGCTTTCTTT; CDR3: CASSRAVAEAFF; D: -; J: TRBJ1-1; V: TRBV7-2; size: -
DNA: TGCAGTGCTCCTACGAAACTAGCCTTCTACAATGAGCAGTTCTTC; CDR3: CSAPTKLAFYNEQFF; D: -; J: TRBJ2-1; V: TRBV20-1; size: few
DNA: TGTGCCAGCAGCTTAGGAGAGTGGGACACCGGGGAGCTGTTTTTT; CDR3: CASSLGEWDTGELFF; D: -; J: TRBJ2-2; V: TRBV12-3/TRBV12-4; size: -
DNA: TGTGCCAGCAGCTTAGTTGGGGTCACTGAAGCTTTCTTT; CDR3: CASSLVGVTEAFF; D: -; J: TRBJ1-1; V: TRBV7-9; size: -
DNA: TGCAGCGTTAGGTCTGGGGCCAACGTCCTGACTTTC; CDR3: CSVRSGANVLTF; D: -; J: TRBJ2-6; V: TRBV29-1; size: -
DNA: TGTGCCAGCACCAGGACTAGCAATCAGCCCCAGCATTTT; CDR3: CASTRTSNQPQHF; D: -; J: TRBJ1-5; V: TRBV6-2/TRBV6-3; size: -
DNA: TGTGCCATCTCCATAGCGGGGCAAAGCACAGATACGCAGTATTTT; CDR3: CAISIAGQSTDTQYF; D: TRBD2; J: TRBJ2-3; V: TRBV10-3; size: -
DNA: TGTGCCAGCAGTTACACGCTGGCCGAGCAGTACTTC; CDR3: CASSYTLAEQYF; D: -; J: TRBJ2-7; V: TRBV6-2/TRBV6-3; size: -
DNA: TGCAGTGCTGGGAGCCCTCCCGGGACTAGCGGGGGGGCACAAGAGACCCAGTACTTC; CDR3: CSAGSPPGTSGGAQETQYF; D: TRBD2; J: TRBJ2-5; V: TRBV20-1; size: -
DNA: TGCAGTGCTAAGGACACCATCAATCAGCCCCAGCATTTT; CDR3: CSAKDTINQPQHF; D: -; J: TRBJ1-5; V: TRBV20-1; size: few
DNA: TGCGCCAGCAGCTTGGGGAGCGGGAGAACCGGGGAGCTGTTTTTT; CDR3: CASSLGSGRTGELFF; D: TRBD2; J: TRBJ2-2; V: TRBV5-1; size: few
DNA: TGCAGTGCCCCAGGGACTAGCGGGTCCAGGGGGGAGCTGTTTTTT; CDR3: CSAPGTSGSRGELFF; D: TRBD2; J: TRBJ2-2; V: TRBV20-1; size: few
DNA: TGTGCCAGCAGTGTCGCCGGGACAGGGGGTAGGGAGCTGTTTTTT; CDR3: CASSVAGTGGRELFF; D: TRBD1; J: TRBJ2-2; V: TRBV2; size: -
DNA: TGCAGTGCCCGGAGGCAGGCCTTCAATGAGCAGTTCTTC; CDR3: CSARRQAFNEQFF; D: -; J: TRBJ2-1; V: TRBV20-1; size: -
DNA: TGCGCCAGCAGCTTCGGGACTACGAATGAGCAGTTCTTC; CDR3: CASSFGTTNEQFF; D: TRBD2; J: TRBJ2-1; V: TRBV5-1; size: few
DNA: TGTGCCAGCAGCCTATTGCTGAGGGGGTCCAACACTGAAGCTTTCTTT; CDR3: CASSLLLRGSNTEAFF; D: -; J: TRBJ1-1; V: TRBV7-2; size: -
DNA: TGTGCCAGCAGCCCCCAGGGGGGGGGATACACTGAAGCTTTCTTT; CDR3: CASSPQGGGYTEAFF; D: TRBD1; J: TRBJ1-1; V: TRBV7-8; size: -
DNA: TGCGCCAGCAGCCCCCTGGCAGGGAGGAACACTGAAGCTTTCTTT; CDR3: CASSPLAGRNTEAFF; D: -; J: TRBJ1-1; V: TRBV5-1; size: many
DNA: TGTGCCAGCAGCCAAGGGAGAGGCAGCAATCAGCCCCAGCATTTT; CDR3: CASSQGRGSNQPQHF; D: -; J: TRBJ1-5; V: TRBV3-1; size: -
DNA: TGTGCCAGCAGCGTAGATGGGAGCAGCACGCAGTATTTT; CDR3: CASSVDGSSTQYF; D: -; J: TRBJ2-3; V: TRBV9; size: -
DNA: TGTGCCAGCAGTTTGAAGGTGCACACAGATACGCAGTATTTT; CDR3: CASSLKVHTDTQYF; D: -; J: TRBJ2-3; V: TRBV27; size: few
DNA: TGTGCCAGCAGCTTTGATGACGTATTTCACCATGAGCAGTTCTTC; CDR3: CASSFDDVFHHEQFF; D: -; J: TRBJ2-1; V: TRBV5-6; size: -
DNA: TGCGCCAGCAGCCGAGACCGACAGGCGGAAAAACTGTTTTTT; CDR3: CASSRDRQAEKLFF; D: -; J: TRBJ1-4; V: TRBV5-1; size: -
DNA: TGTGCCAGCAGCGCCTACCCCCACTGGCAGAACACTGAAGCTTTCTTT; CDR3: CASSAYPHWQNTEAFF; D: -; J: TRBJ1-1; V: TRBV9; size: -
DNA: TGTGCCAGCAGTTATGGCACTAGCGGGTCCGAGGACGAGTTCTTC; CDR3: CASSYGTSGSEDEFF; D: TRBD2; J: TRBJ2-1; V: TRBV6-5; size: -
DNA: TGTGCCAGCAGCTTAGAGCGGGTAGCCAGGTCGGGGGAGCAGTACTTC; CDR3: CASSLERVARSGEQYF; D: -; J: TRBJ2-7; V: TRBV11-2; size: once
DNA: TGTGCCAGCAGAGAAAGGTCAGGGGGCTCCTACGAGCAGTACTTC; CDR3: CASRERSGGSYEQYF; D: TRBD1; J: TRBJ2-7; V: TRBV12-3/TRBV12-4; size: few
DNA: TGCACCAGCAGCTTAGAGGCTAGGGAGGCTCCAGATACGCAGTATTTT; CDR3: CTSSLEAREAPDTQYF; D: -; J: TRBJ2-3; V: TRBV7-2; size: few